A single sample is the source of the 12 T cell receptor beta chains below, sequenced in a study of blood T cell repertoires in COVID-19. The method was immunoSEQ multiplex PCR; TCRdb's version includes in-frame clones alone and lacks a portion of them. Among fewer than 40,000 clones listed, around 85% were seen once. The sample was peripheral blood. The receptors were gathered from a woman aged 80 or over with active or convalescent COVID-19.

This chain connects TRBV5-4 to TRBJ1-4; 9 positions agree with TRBD1. Germline assignment: CDR1 SGHNT and CDR2 YYREEE (reference sequence). This CDR3 comprises 15 residues. The trim removed 4 bases at V and 6 bases at J, leaving 7 bases unmatched. CDR3 in DNA: TGTGCCAGCAGCCGACCGGGACAGGGAGATGAAAAACTGTTTTTT. It codes for CASSRPGQGDEKLFF.

The chain uses TRBV29-1 and TRBJ1-2; 7 bases match TRBD1. The ends lost 3 bases at V and 4 bases at J; junction bases unmatched: 8. The CDR3 has 14 residues. The germline V gene has CDR1 SQVTM and CDR2 ANQGSEA. CDR3 in DNA: TGCAGCGTTGATGACTCAGGGGGGAGCTATGGCTACACCTTC. Amino acids: CSVDDSGGSYGYTF. Supplemented by reference TRBV29-1 and TRBJ1-2, the full variable domain reads SAVISQKPSRDICQRGTSLTIQCQVDSQVTMMFWYRQQPGQSLTLIATANQGSEATYESGFVIDKFPISRPNLTFSTLTVSNMSPEDSSIYLCSVDDSGGSYGYTFGSGTRLTVV.

This sequence joins TRBV28 and TRBJ1-5, with D possibly matching TRBD1 (6 bases). This CDR3 is built from 19 residues. Germline-derived CDR1 and CDR2 are MDHEN and SYDVKM. Trimming took 2 bases from V and 0 from J, leaving 20 bases between them. The CDR3 region has the DNA TGTGCCAGCAGTTTAATACCGGGAGGCGGGACACGTAGCAATCAGCCCCAGCATTTT. Its translation is CASSLIPGGGTRSNQPQHF.

This chain uses TRBV28 with TRBJ2-2; 7 bases are shared with TRBD2. V gave up 6 bases and J gave up 7 bases; unmatched junction bases: 11. The CDR3 length is 15 residues. Germline CDR1 and CDR2: MDHEN and SYDVKM. The CDR3: CASRPSRGVGGELFF. The CDR3, as DNA: TGTGCCAGCAGGCCCTCCCGGGGGGTTGGCGGGGAGCTGTTTTTT.

The chain employs TRBV5-1 and TRBJ1-1; TRBD1 matches at 10 bases. The CDR3 covers 17 residues. The trim removed 2 bases at V and 4 bases at J, leaving 11 bases unmatched. Germline lookup yields CDR1 SGHRS and CDR2 YFSETQ. The CDR3 region is CASSLDRGRNGATEAFF. The CDR3 nucleotides are TGCGCCAGCAGCTTAGACAGGGGGCGTAATGGTGCCACTGAAGCTTTCTTT.

There are a few counts of this clone. The genes are TRBV2 and TRBJ1-6; 9 bases fit TRBD1. Trimming removed 7 bases from V and 9 bases from J; junction bases left unmatched: 10. The CDR3 runs 15 residues. Germline V gene data show CDR1 as SNHLY and CDR2 as FYNNEI. CDR3 amino acids: CASNEVTGGGSPLHF. The CDR3 DNA reads TGTGCCAGCAATGAGGTGACAGGGGGAGGTTCACCCCTCCACTTT. Looking up the rest from reference TRBV2 and TRBJ1-6 gives the full variable domain: EPEVTQTPSHQVTQMGQEVILRCVPISNHLYFYWYRQILGQKVEFLVSFYNNEISEKSEIFDDQFSVERPDGSNFTLKIRSTKLEDSAMYFCASNEVTGGGSPLHFGNGTRLTVT.

The CDR3 spells CASSPTGGVPYGYTF. CDR3 in DNA: TGTGCCAGCAGTCCAACAGGGGGCGTCCCCTATGGCTACACCTTC. This chain uses TRBV6-5 with TRBJ1-2; 9 bases agree with TRBD1. CDR1 MNHEY and CDR2 SVGAGI come from the germline V gene. This CDR3 is built from 15 residues. J gave up 4 bases and V 5 bases, and 8 bases lay outside the gene matches.

The rearrangement uses TRBV6-2 or TRBV6-3 and TRBJ1-5, with TRBD1 identical over 7 bases. V trimming: 6 bases; J trimming: 3 bases; junction bases outside the gene matches: 11. Looked up from germline, CDR1 is MNHEY and CDR2 is SVGEGT. This CDR3 region has 16 residues. This chain's CDR3 is CASSSGRGEDNQPQHF. The CDR3 nucleotides read TGTGCCAGCAGCTCGGGCAGGGGGGAGGACAATCAGCCCCAGCATTTT.

This chain joins TRBV18 and TRBJ2-7, with D tentatively TRBD1 (6 bases). V lost 0 bases, J lost 4 bases, and 13 bases lay in between. The germline V gene encodes CDR1 KGHSH and CDR2 LQKENI. There are 15 residues in the CDR3. CDR3 bases: TGTGCCAGCTCACCACCTGGGACACCTTCTTACGAGCAGTACTTC. This translates into CASSPPGTPSYEQYF.

The CDR3 bases are TGTGCCAGCAGCTTAGGTCGGGAGAAAACGCTGTATGGCTACACCTTC. This sequence encodes CASSLGREKTLYGYTF. This rearrangement joins TRBV7-2 to TRBJ1-2; D unclear. V lost 1 base and J 5 bases, leaving 17 bases between the germline ends. This CDR3 contains 16 residues. Germline CDR1 and CDR2: SGHTA and FQGNSA.

This CDR3 is CASSLGASANTGELFF. The CDR3 DNA reads as TGTGCCAGCAGCTTGGGTGCGAGCGCGAACACCGGGGAGCTGTTTTTT. The chain has TRBV5-4 and TRBJ2-2; no firm D call. Per germline, CDR1 SGHNT and CDR2 YYREEE (reference sequence). V was pared by 0 bases and J by 0 bases, with 9 bases between. This CDR3 has 16 residues. The whole variable domain, remainder taken from reference TRBV5-4 and TRBJ2-2, is ETGVTQSPTHLIKTRGQQVTLRCSSQSGHNTVSWYQQALGQGPQFIFQYYREEENGRGNFPPRFSGLQFPNYSSELNVNALELDDSALYLCASSLGASANTGELFFGEGSRLTVL.

This rearrangement joins TRBV5-6 to TRBJ2-7; D is uncertain. The CDR3 has 16 residues. V shed 3 bases and J shed 1 base, with 17 bases lying between them. Germline CDR1 and CDR2: SGHDT and YYEEEE. Written as DNA, the CDR3 is TGTGCCAGCAGCTATCGCGCAGGAATTTATTCCTACGAGCAGTACTTC. Its protein product is CASSYRAGIYSYEQYF.